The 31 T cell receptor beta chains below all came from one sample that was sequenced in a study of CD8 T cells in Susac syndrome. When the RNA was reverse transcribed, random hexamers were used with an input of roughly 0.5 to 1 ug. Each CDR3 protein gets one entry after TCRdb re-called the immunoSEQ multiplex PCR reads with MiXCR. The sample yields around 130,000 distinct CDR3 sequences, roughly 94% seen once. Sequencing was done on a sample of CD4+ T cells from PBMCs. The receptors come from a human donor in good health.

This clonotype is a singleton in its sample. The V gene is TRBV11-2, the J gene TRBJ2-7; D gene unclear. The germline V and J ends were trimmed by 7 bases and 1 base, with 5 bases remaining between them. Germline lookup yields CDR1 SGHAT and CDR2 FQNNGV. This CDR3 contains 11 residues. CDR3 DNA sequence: TGTGCCAGCACCTATTCCTACGAGCAGTACTTC. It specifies CASTYSYEQYF.

CDR3 in amino acids: CAWSAAGATLWDEQFF. CDR3 DNA: TGTGCCTGGAGCGCGGCGGGGGCTACTCTTTGGGATGAGCAGTTCTTC. The rearrangement joins TRBV30 to TRBJ2-1; tentatively, D is TRBD2 (7 bases). V was cut by 3 bases and J by 8 bases, with 23 bases left in between. Germline CDR1 and CDR2: GTSNPN and SVGIG (reference sequence). The CDR3 has 16 residues. Based on the CDR3 plus reference TRBV30 and TRBJ2-1, the full variable domain is SQTIHQWPATLVQPVGSPLSLECTVEGTSNPNLYWYRQAAGRGLQLLFYSVGIGQISSEVPQNLSASRPQDRQFILSSKKLLLSDSGFYLCAWSAAGATLWDEQFFGPGTRLTVL.

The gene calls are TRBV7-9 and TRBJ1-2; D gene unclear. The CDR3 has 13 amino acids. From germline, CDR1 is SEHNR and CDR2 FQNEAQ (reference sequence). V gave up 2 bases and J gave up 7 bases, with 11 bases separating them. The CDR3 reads CASSLPARSGYTF. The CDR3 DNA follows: TGTGCCAGCAGCTTACCGGCCCGATCTGGCTACACCTTC.

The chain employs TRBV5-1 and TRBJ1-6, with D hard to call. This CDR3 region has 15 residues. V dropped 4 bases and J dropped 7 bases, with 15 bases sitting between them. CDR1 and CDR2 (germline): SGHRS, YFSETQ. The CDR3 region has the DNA TGCGCCAGCAGCGTGACCCCGGATGGGAATTCACCCCTCCACTTT. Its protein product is CASSVTPDGNSPLHF. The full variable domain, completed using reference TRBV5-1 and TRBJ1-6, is KAGVTQTPRYLIKTRGQQVTLSCSPISGHRSVSWYQQTPGQGLQFLFEYFSETQRNKGNFPGRFSGRQFSNSRSEMNVSTLELGDSALYLCASSVTPDGNSPLHFGNGTRLTVT.

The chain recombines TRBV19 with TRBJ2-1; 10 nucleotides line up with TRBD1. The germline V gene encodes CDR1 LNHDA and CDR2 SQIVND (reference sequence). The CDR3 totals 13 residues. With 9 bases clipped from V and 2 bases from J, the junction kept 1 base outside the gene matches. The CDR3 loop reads CASDRGPYNEQFF. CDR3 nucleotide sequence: TGTGCCAGCGACAGGGGGCCCTACAATGAGCAGTTCTTC.

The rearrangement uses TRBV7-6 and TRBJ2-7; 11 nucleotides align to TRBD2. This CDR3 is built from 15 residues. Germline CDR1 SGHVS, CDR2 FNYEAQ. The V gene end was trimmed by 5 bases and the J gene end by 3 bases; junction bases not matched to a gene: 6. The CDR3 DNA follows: TGTGCCAGCAGCCCCGGACTAGCGGGCTTCTACGAGCAGTACTTC. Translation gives CASSPGLAGFYEQYF.

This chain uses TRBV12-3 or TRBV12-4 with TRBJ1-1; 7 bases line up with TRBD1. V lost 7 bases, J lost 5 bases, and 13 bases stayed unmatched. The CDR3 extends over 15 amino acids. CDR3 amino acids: CASTDLTGVLTEAFF. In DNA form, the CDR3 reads TGTGCCAGCACCGATTTAACAGGGGTTTTGACTGAAGCTTTCTTT.

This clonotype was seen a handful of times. CDR3 protein: CATRESGANVLTF. In DNA, the CDR3 is TGTGCCACACGGGAGTCTGGGGCCAACGTCCTGACTTTC. J is TRBJ2-6 and V is TRBV28, with D maybe TRBD2 (6 bases). This CDR3 comprises 13 residues. From germline, CDR1 is MDHEN and CDR2 SYDVKM. Trimming took 10 bases from V and 1 from J, leaving 8 bases between them. Complete variable domain (other parts from reference TRBV28 and TRBJ2-6): DVKVTQSSRYLVKRTGEKVFLECVQDMDHENMFWYRQDPGLGLRLIYFSYDVKMKEKGDIPEGYSVSREKKERFSLILESASTNQTSMYLCATRESGANVLTFGAGSRLTVL.

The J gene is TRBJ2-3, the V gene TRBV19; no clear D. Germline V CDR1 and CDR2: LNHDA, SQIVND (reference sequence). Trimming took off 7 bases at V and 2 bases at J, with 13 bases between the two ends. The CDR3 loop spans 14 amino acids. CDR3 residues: CASKSLLPTDTQYF. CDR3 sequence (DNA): TGTGCCAGTAAATCCCTCCTGCCCACAGATACGCAGTATTTT.

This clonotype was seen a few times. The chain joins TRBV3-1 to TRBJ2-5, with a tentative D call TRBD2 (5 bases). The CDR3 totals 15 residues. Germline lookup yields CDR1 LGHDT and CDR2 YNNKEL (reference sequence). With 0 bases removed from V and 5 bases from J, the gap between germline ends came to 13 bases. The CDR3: CASSQETGFGETQYF. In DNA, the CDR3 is TGTGCCAGCAGCCAAGAAACGGGGTTTGGGGAGACCCAGTACTTC.

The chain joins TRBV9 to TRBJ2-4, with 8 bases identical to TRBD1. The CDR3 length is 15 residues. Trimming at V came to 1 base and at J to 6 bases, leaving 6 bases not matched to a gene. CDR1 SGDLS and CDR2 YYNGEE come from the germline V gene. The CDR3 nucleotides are TGTGCCAGCAGCGTATCCGGACAGGGTAGAAACATTCAGTACTTC. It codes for CASSVSGQGRNIQYF.

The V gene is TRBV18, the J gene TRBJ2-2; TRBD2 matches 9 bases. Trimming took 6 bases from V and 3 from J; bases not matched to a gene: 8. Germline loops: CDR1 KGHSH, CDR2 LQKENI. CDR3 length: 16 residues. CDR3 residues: CASSSSGRSYTGELFF. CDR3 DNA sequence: TGTGCCAGCTCGTCCAGCGGGAGGTCTTACACCGGGGAGCTGTTTTTT.

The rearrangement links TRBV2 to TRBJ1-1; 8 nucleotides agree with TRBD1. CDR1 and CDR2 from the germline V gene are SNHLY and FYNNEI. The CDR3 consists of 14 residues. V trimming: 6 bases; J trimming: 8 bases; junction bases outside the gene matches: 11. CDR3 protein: CASRPGQGRGEAFF. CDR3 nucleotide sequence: TGTGCCAGCAGACCCGGACAGGGCCGAGGAGAAGCTTTCTTT.

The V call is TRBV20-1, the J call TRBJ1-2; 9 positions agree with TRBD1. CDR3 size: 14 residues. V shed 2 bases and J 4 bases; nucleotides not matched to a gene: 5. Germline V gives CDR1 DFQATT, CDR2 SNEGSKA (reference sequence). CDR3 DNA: TGCAGTGCTAGAACTGGGGACAGGGCCTATGGCTACACCTTC. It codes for CSARTGDRAYGYTF.

As DNA, the CDR3 is TGTGCCAGCAGTACACTAGGTCACGAGCAGTACTTC. This gives the protein CASSTLGHEQYF. The rearrangement uses TRBV7-2 and TRBJ2-7; TRBD2 might be the D (5 bases). In germline, CDR1 is SGHTA, CDR2 FQGNSA. The V end lost 6 bases, the J end lost 5 bases, and 11 bases lay between the germline ends. CDR3 length: 12 residues. Drawing the rest from reference TRBV7-2 and TRBJ2-7, the complete variable domain is GAGVSQSPSNKVTEKGKDVELRCDPISGHTALYWYRQSLGQGLEFLIYFQGNSAPDKSGLPSDRFSAERTGGSVSTLTIQRTQQEDSAVYLCASSTLGHEQYFGPGTRLTVT.

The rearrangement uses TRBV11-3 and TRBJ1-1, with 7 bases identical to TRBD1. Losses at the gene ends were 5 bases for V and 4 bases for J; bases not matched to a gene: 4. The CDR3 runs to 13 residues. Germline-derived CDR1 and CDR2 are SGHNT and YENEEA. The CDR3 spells CASSGQVGTEAFF. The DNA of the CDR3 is TGTGCCAGCAGCGGACAGGTTGGCACTGAAGCTTTCTTT.

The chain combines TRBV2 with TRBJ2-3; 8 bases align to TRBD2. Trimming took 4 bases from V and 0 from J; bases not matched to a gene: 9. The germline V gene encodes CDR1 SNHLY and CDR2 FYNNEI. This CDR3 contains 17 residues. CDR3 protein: CASSVRLAGLSTDTQYF. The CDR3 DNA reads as TGTGCCAGCAGTGTCCGATTAGCGGGGCTCAGCACAGATACGCAGTATTTT.

The CDR3 DNA reads TGCGCCAGCAGTCTTAGTCCGACGGGCCCAAGCACCGGGGAGCTGTTTTTT. It yields the protein CASSLSPTGPSTGELFF. The chain recombines TRBV23-1 with TRBJ2-2; no clear D. TRBV23-1 falls under the ORF class, with uncertain function. V shed 4 bases and J shed 4 bases, with 19 bases lying between them. The CDR3 runs 17 residues.

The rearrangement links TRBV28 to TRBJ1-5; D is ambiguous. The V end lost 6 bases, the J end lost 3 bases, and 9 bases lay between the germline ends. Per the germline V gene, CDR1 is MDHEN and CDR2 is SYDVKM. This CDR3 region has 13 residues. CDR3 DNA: TGTGCCAGCAGAGGCAGCAACAATCAGCCCCAGCATTTT. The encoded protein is CASRGSNNQPQHF.

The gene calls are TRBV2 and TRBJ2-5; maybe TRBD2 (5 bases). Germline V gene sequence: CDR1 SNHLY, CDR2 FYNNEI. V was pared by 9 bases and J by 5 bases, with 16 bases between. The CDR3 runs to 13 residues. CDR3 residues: CASGRGEGETQYF. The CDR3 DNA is TGTGCCAGTGGACGGGGTGAAGGGGAGACCCAGTACTTC.

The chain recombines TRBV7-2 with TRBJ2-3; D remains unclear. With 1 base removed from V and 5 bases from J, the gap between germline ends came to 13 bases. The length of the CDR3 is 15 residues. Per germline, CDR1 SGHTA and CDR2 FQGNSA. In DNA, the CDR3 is TGTGCCAGCAGCTTAGGAGGCCCCTTGGGAGATACGCAGTATTTT. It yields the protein CASSLGGPLGDTQYF. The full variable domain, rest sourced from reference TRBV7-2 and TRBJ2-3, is GAGVSQSPSNKVTEKGKDVELRCDPISGHTALYWYRQSLGQGLEFLIYFQGNSAPDKSGLPSDRFSAERTGGSVSTLTIQRTQQEDSAVYLCASSLGGPLGDTQYFGPGTRLTVL.

The CDR3 nucleotides read TGTGCCAGCTCTCGGGAGGGCCAGTGGAATGAGCAGTTCTTC. Its protein is CASSREGQWNEQFF. The chain has TRBV18 and TRBJ2-1, with 8 bases fitting TRBD2. This CDR3 is 14 amino acids long. From germline, CDR1 is KGHSH and CDR2 LQKENI. V shed 6 bases and J 7 bases; nucleotides not matched to a gene: 8.

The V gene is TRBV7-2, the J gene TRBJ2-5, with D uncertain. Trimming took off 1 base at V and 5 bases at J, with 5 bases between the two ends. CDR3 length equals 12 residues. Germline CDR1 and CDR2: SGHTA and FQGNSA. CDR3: CASSLVGETQYF. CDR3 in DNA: TGTGCCAGCAGCTTAGTCGGGGAGACCCAGTACTTC.

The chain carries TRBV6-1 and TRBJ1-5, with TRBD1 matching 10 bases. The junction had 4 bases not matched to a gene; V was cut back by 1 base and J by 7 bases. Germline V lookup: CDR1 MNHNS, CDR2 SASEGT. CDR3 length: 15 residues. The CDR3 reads CASSEGGTGAQPQHF. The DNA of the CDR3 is TGTGCCAGCAGTGAAGGGGGGACAGGGGCCCAGCCCCAGCATTTT.

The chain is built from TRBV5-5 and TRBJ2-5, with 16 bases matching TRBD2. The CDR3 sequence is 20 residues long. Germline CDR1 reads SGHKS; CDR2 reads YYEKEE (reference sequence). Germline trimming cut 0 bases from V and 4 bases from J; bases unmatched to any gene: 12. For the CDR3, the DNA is TGTGCCAGCAGCTTGGCACCGGGACTAGCGGGAGGGCCATCTGGAGAGACCCAGTACTTC. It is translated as CASSLAPGLAGGPSGETQYF.

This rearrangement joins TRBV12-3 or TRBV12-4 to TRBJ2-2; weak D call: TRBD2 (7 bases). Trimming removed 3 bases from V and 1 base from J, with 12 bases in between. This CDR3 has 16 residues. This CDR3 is CASSFGRTENTGELFF. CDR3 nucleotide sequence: TGTGCCAGCAGTTTCGGGAGGACAGAGAACACCGGGGAGCTGTTTTTT.

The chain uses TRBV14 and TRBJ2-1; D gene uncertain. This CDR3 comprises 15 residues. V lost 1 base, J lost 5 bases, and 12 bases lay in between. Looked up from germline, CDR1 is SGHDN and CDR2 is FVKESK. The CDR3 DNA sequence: TGTGCCAGCAGCCAAGTTGTGACCCATAACAATGAGCAGTTCTTC. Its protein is CASSQVVTHNNEQFF.

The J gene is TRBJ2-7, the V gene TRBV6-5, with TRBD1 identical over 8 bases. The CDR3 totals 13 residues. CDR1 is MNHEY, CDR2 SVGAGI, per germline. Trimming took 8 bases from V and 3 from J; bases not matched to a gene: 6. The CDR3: CASEGQGVYEQYF. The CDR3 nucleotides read TGTGCCAGCGAAGGACAGGGTGTCTACGAGCAGTACTTC.

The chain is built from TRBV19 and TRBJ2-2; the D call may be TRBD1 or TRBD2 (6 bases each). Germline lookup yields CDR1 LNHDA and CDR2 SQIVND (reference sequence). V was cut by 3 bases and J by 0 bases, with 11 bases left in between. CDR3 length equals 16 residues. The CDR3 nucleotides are TGTGCCAGTAGTATTTGGGGGGCGCCGAACACCGGGGAGCTGTTTTTT. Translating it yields CASSIWGAPNTGELFF.

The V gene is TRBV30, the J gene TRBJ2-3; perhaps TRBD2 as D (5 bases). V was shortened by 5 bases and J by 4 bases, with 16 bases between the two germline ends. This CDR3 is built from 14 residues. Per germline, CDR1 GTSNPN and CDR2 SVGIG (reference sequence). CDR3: CAWEGTAESDTQYF. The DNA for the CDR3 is TGTGCCTGGGAGGGTACGGCGGAATCAGATACGCAGTATTTT.

In nucleotides, the CDR3 is TGCAGCGTTGGGACAGGGTATAACCTAGTCTCCTTGGATGATACGCAGTATTTT. It codes for CSVGTGYNLVSLDDTQYF. The chain joins TRBV29-1 to TRBJ2-3; 8 nucleotides match TRBD1. V gave up 4 bases and J gave up 6 bases; unmatched junction bases: 21. The CDR3 contains 18 residues. Germline assignment: CDR1 SQVTM and CDR2 ANQGSEA.